This T cell receptor beta chain was found in a study of vaccination and CD4 T cells after COVID-19. Study-level background: Researchers treated control cultures with a CEFX pool, an HIV-1 Nef pool, or no peptide.

The length of the CDR3 is 16 residues. The germline V gene has CDR1 LGHDT and CDR2 YNNKEL (reference sequence). Trimming shortened V by 0 bases and J by 1 base, and 12 bases separated the two germline ends. The assay that was used to sequence DNA from cultured CD4+ T cells was the Oncomine TCR Beta short-read assay. One entry per CDR3 protein results from TCRdb running MiXCR on the PCR reads. The sample yields about 10,000 distinct CDR3 sequences, 26% seen once. Treatment defined: 10-day PBMC culture with coronavirus spike peptide pools or control peptides (ViraFEST assay). ViraFEST used peptide pools to expand antigen-specific T cells, then sequenced TCRs. With respect to this clonotype: Antigen: not known.

This specimen was CD4+ T cells from blood, cultured in vitro, taken before SARS-CoV-2 vaccination. The rearrangement joins TRBV3-1 to TRBJ1-1, with D perhaps TRBD1 (5 bases). The clonotype comes from a human donor who received a COVID-19 vaccine. The CDR3 loop reads CASSQDFGRGNTEAFF. CDR3 nucleotide sequence: TGTGCCAGCAGCCAAGATTTCGGGAGGGGGAACACTGAAGCTTTCTTT.